This is a list of T cell receptor beta chains from one sample in a study of OX40 agonist ivuxolimab in advanced cancers. Sequencing used immunoSEQ multiplex PCR; TCRdb keeps in-frame clones, though not all of them. The sample lists 65,000 to 80,000 clones, 70% to 90% occurring once. This specimen consisted of CD4+ or CD8+ T cells sorted from blood, obtained in a trial of the OX40 agonist ivuxolimab. The receptors here all came from an adult with an advanced solid tumor such as melanoma, head and neck, liver or kidney cancer. The CDR3 runs from the conserved cysteine through the conserved F or W. Each record gives: clone size, J gene, V gene, D gene, CDR3 protein, CDR3 DNA. A D gene is named only where the DNA matches it firmly. Expanded clones get a size class; other rows say once, few or many, or leave the size out.

clone_size: -
j_call: TRBJ1-2
v_call: TRBV5-1
d_call: TRBD1
cdr3_aa: CASSNGQGADGYTF
cdr3_nt: TGCGCCAGCAGCAACGGACAGGGGGCCGATGGCTACACCTTC

clone_size: -
j_call: TRBJ1-1
v_call: TRBV7-2
d_call: -
cdr3_aa: CASSLVSGVTNTEAFF
cdr3_nt: TGTGCCAGCAGCTTAGTTTCTGGGGTTACAAACACTGAAGCTTTCTTT

clone_size: -
j_call: TRBJ2-5
v_call: TRBV5-1
d_call: TRBD1
cdr3_aa: CASSFQGASEETQYF
cdr3_nt: TGCGCCAGCAGCTTCCAGGGGGCGTCCGAAGAGACCCAGTACTTC

clone_size: -
j_call: TRBJ2-5
v_call: TRBV5-6
d_call: -
cdr3_aa: CASSLSRGGFQETQYF
cdr3_nt: TGTGCCAGCAGCTTGTCCAGGGGTGGTTTTCAAGAGACCCAGTACTTC

clone_size: -
j_call: TRBJ1-5
v_call: TRBV2
d_call: -
cdr3_aa: CASSDIRGGQPQHF
cdr3_nt: TGTGCCAGCAGTGACATCAGGGGAGGCCAGCCCCAGCATTTT

clone_size: -
j_call: TRBJ2-7
v_call: TRBV15
d_call: -
cdr3_aa: CATSRDNPGYEQYF
cdr3_nt: TGTGCCACCAGCAGAGATAACCCCGGCTACGAGCAGTACTTC

clone_size: -
j_call: TRBJ2-4
v_call: TRBV2
d_call: TRBD1
cdr3_aa: CASKPGQGSNIQYF
cdr3_nt: TGTGCCAGCAAACCGGGACAGGGGTCAAACATTCAGTACTTC

clone_size: -
j_call: TRBJ2-7
v_call: TRBV2
d_call: -
cdr3_aa: CASSVRGFPYEQYF
cdr3_nt: TGTGCCAGCAGTGTAAGGGGGTTTCCCTACGAGCAGTACTTC

clone_size: -
j_call: TRBJ1-5
v_call: TRBV6-6
d_call: TRBD1
cdr3_aa: CASQGRGYEPQHF
cdr3_nt: TGTGCCAGCCAGGGCAGGGGGTATGAGCCCCAGCATTTT

clone_size: -
j_call: TRBJ2-7
v_call: TRBV6-5
d_call: -
cdr3_aa: CASSYAVGGGYEQYF
cdr3_nt: TGTGCCAGCAGTTACGCCGTAGGGGGGGGTTACGAGCAGTACTTC

clone_size: -
j_call: TRBJ1-2
v_call: TRBV20-1
d_call: -
cdr3_aa: CSASGGDGYTF
cdr3_nt: TGCAGTGCTTCTGGGGGGGATGGCTACACCTTC

clone_size: -
j_call: TRBJ2-3
v_call: TRBV27
d_call: -
cdr3_aa: CASSLSGATDTQYF
cdr3_nt: TGTGCCAGCAGTTTATCGGGAGCCACAGATACGCAGTATTTT

clone_size: -
j_call: TRBJ1-3
v_call: TRBV9
d_call: -
cdr3_aa: CASSVTTGNTIYF
cdr3_nt: TGTGCCAGCAGCGTAACCACTGGAAACACCATATATTTT

clone_size: few
j_call: TRBJ2-6
v_call: TRBV5-1
d_call: -
cdr3_aa: CASRVAVSGANVLTF
cdr3_nt: TGCGCCAGCAGGGTAGCGGTCTCTGGGGCCAACGTCCTGACTTTC

clone_size: -
j_call: TRBJ2-5
v_call: TRBV7-2
d_call: TRBD2
cdr3_aa: CASSLGPSGGGETQYF
cdr3_nt: TGTGCCAGCAGCTTAGGGCCTAGCGGGGGCGGGGAGACCCAGTACTTC

clone_size: -
j_call: TRBJ2-7
v_call: TRBV2
d_call: -
cdr3_aa: CASGQLSEQYF
cdr3_nt: TGTGCCAGCGGACAGCTCTCCGAGCAGTACTTC

clone_size: -
j_call: TRBJ1-1
v_call: TRBV28
d_call: -
cdr3_aa: CASSFGGSEAFF
cdr3_nt: TGTGCCAGCAGTTTCGGGGGATCCGAAGCTTTCTTT

clone_size: -
j_call: TRBJ1-1
v_call: TRBV18
d_call: TRBD1
cdr3_aa: CASSEDRERAFF
cdr3_nt: TGTGCCAGCTCAGAGGACAGGGAACGAGCTTTCTTT

clone_size: -
j_call: TRBJ2-1
v_call: TRBV4-3
d_call: -
cdr3_aa: CASSQTTAYEQFF
cdr3_nt: TGCGCCAGCAGCCAAACTACAGCTTATGAGCAGTTCTTC

clone_size: -
j_call: TRBJ2-1
v_call: TRBV6-6
d_call: TRBD2
cdr3_aa: CASGLTSGVGVEQFF
cdr3_nt: TGTGCCAGCGGACTGACTAGCGGGGTTGGGGTTGAGCAGTTCTTC

clone_size: -
j_call: TRBJ1-5
v_call: TRBV19
d_call: -
cdr3_aa: CASSDRPAGVGTQPQHF
cdr3_nt: TGTGCCAGTAGTGATCGCCCAGCCGGGGTCGGAACTCAGCCCCAGCATTTT

clone_size: -
j_call: TRBJ1-2
v_call: TRBV7-9
d_call: TRBD1
cdr3_aa: CASSRDSPIYGYTF
cdr3_nt: TGTGCCAGCAGCCGGGACAGTCCCATTTATGGCTACACCTTC

clone_size: -
j_call: TRBJ1-6
v_call: TRBV6-5
d_call: -
cdr3_aa: CASRRVPTSSSPLHF
cdr3_nt: TGTGCCAGCAGAAGGGTTCCTACTTCAAGTTCACCCCTCCACTTT

clone_size: once
j_call: TRBJ2-2
v_call: TRBV7-2
d_call: TRBD1
cdr3_aa: CASSSQGAGAGELFF
cdr3_nt: TGTGCCAGCAGCTCCCAGGGGGCCGGGGCCGGGGAGCTGTTTTTT

clone_size: -
j_call: TRBJ1-1
v_call: TRBV6-5
d_call: -
cdr3_aa: CASSSLQGARSAFF
cdr3_nt: TGTGCCAGCAGTTCTTTACAGGGAGCGAGATCGGCTTTCTTT

clone_size: once
j_call: TRBJ1-2
v_call: TRBV27
d_call: -
cdr3_aa: CASSLWGSGTNYGYTF
cdr3_nt: TGTGCCAGCAGTTTATGGGGGAGTGGGACAAACTATGGCTACACCTTC

clone_size: -
j_call: TRBJ1-1
v_call: TRBV18
d_call: -
cdr3_aa: CASSPTTRQDTEAFF
cdr3_nt: TGTGCCAGCTCACCTACGACAAGGCAAGACACTGAAGCTTTCTTT

clone_size: -
j_call: TRBJ1-1
v_call: TRBV5-4
d_call: -
cdr3_aa: CASSLAVNTEAFF
cdr3_nt: TGTGCCAGCAGCTTGGCGGTCAACACTGAAGCTTTCTTT

clone_size: -
j_call: TRBJ2-1
v_call: TRBV2
d_call: -
cdr3_aa: CASSLRDSRDNEQFF
cdr3_nt: TGTGCCAGCAGCCTCCGGGACTCGCGAGACAATGAGCAGTTCTTC

clone_size: -
j_call: TRBJ2-3
v_call: TRBV29-1
d_call: -
cdr3_aa: CSVATGTATDTQYF
cdr3_nt: TGCAGCGTGGCCACCGGGACTGCCACAGATACGCAGTATTTT

clone_size: -
j_call: TRBJ2-6
v_call: TRBV6-6
d_call: -
cdr3_aa: CASLETGANVLTF
cdr3_nt: TGTGCCAGCCTAGAGACTGGGGCCAACGTCCTGACTTTC

clone_size: -
j_call: TRBJ1-2
v_call: TRBV5-1
d_call: TRBD1
cdr3_aa: CASSFGTGGAYGYTF
cdr3_nt: TGCGCCAGCAGCTTCGGGACAGGGGGCGCCTATGGCTACACCTTC

clone_size: -
j_call: TRBJ1-6
v_call: TRBV27
d_call: -
cdr3_aa: CASSLRGDTSAVSINSPLHF
cdr3_nt: TGTGCCAGCAGTTTACGTGGGGATACCTCAGCGGTTTCGATCAATTCACCCCTCCACTTT

clone_size: few
j_call: TRBJ2-7
v_call: TRBV10-3
d_call: -
cdr3_aa: CAISERPDYEQYF
cdr3_nt: TGTGCCATCAGTGAACGGCCAGACTACGAGCAGTACTTC

clone_size: -
j_call: TRBJ1-5
v_call: TRBV5-6
d_call: -
cdr3_aa: CASSLGAISQPQHF
cdr3_nt: TGTGCCAGCAGCTTAGGTGCCATTTCTCAGCCCCAGCATTTT

clone_size: -
j_call: TRBJ2-5
v_call: TRBV4-1
d_call: TRBD1
cdr3_aa: CASSADRGKETQYF
cdr3_nt: TGCGCCAGCAGCGCGGACAGGGGAAAAGAGACCCAGTACTTC

clone_size: -
j_call: TRBJ1-4
v_call: TRBV5-1
d_call: -
cdr3_aa: CASSLAGRNSEKLFF
cdr3_nt: TGCGCCAGCAGCTTGGCCGGGCGAAACTCCGAAAAACTGTTTTTT

clone_size: -
j_call: TRBJ2-5
v_call: TRBV7-6
d_call: TRBD1
cdr3_aa: CASSLGGQANLLETQYF
cdr3_nt: TGTGCCAGCAGCTTAGGGGGACAGGCTAACCTCTTAGAGACCCAGTACTTC

clone_size: -
j_call: TRBJ1-4
v_call: TRBV9
d_call: -
cdr3_aa: CASSVGVGHNEKLFF
cdr3_nt: TGTGCCAGCAGCGTAGGGGTAGGGCATAATGAAAAACTGTTTTTT

clone_size: -
j_call: TRBJ1-2
v_call: TRBV4-1
d_call: -
cdr3_aa: CASSQSTANYGYTF
cdr3_nt: TGCGCCAGCAGCCAATCGACGGCGAACTATGGCTACACCTTC

clone_size: -
j_call: TRBJ2-7
v_call: TRBV6-6
d_call: TRBD1
cdr3_aa: CASSGTGYEQYF
cdr3_nt: TGTGCCAGCAGCGGGACAGGATACGAGCAGTACTTC

clone_size: -
j_call: TRBJ1-3
v_call: TRBV4-1
d_call: TRBD1
cdr3_aa: CASSLQQGAFGNTIYF
cdr3_nt: TGCGCCAGCAGCCTGCAACAGGGGGCGTTTGGAAACACCATATATTTT

clone_size: once
j_call: TRBJ2-7
v_call: TRBV10-3
d_call: -
cdr3_aa: CAISEILGEQYF
cdr3_nt: TGTGCCATCAGTGAGATCTTGGGGGAGCAGTACTTC

clone_size: -
j_call: TRBJ1-5
v_call: TRBV19
d_call: -
cdr3_aa: CASSIARRGDQPQHF
cdr3_nt: TGTGCCAGTAGTATAGCCCGGCGGGGTGACCAGCCCCAGCATTTT

clone_size: -
j_call: TRBJ1-2
v_call: TRBV5-1
d_call: -
cdr3_aa: CASSVRAPNYGYTF
cdr3_nt: TGCGCCAGCAGCGTCAGGGCCCCTAACTATGGCTACACCTTC

clone_size: -
j_call: TRBJ2-5
v_call: TRBV7-9
d_call: TRBD1
cdr3_aa: CASSAGQGGETQYF
cdr3_nt: TGTGCCAGCAGCGCAGGACAGGGGGGAGAGACCCAGTACTTC

clone_size: -
j_call: TRBJ1-3
v_call: TRBV6-1
d_call: -
cdr3_aa: CASEISGNTIYF
cdr3_nt: TGTGCCAGCGAGATCTCTGGAAACACCATATATTTT

clone_size: -
j_call: TRBJ1-5
v_call: TRBV6-5
d_call: -
cdr3_aa: CASLGPYSNQPQHF
cdr3_nt: TGTGCCAGCTTGGGGCCTTATAGCAATCAGCCCCAGCATTTT

clone_size: -
j_call: TRBJ1-6
v_call: TRBV6-1
d_call: TRBD1
cdr3_aa: CASIVTGVRSPLHF
cdr3_nt: TGTGCCAGCATCGTGACAGGGGTGAGGTCACCCCTCCACTTT

clone_size: -
j_call: TRBJ1-6
v_call: TRBV7-2
d_call: -
cdr3_aa: CASSPQGSTYNSPLHF
cdr3_nt: TGTGCCAGCAGCCCACAGGGTAGCACCTATAATTCACCCCTCCACTTT

clone_size: -
j_call: TRBJ2-1
v_call: TRBV7-2
d_call: TRBD2
cdr3_aa: CASRPKRGPNNEQFF
cdr3_nt: TGTGCCAGCAGACCCAAGCGGGGGCCAAACAATGAGCAGTTCTTC

clone_size: -
j_call: TRBJ2-7
v_call: TRBV5-4
d_call: TRBD1
cdr3_aa: CASSSGGTGVYYEQYF
cdr3_nt: TGTGCCAGCAGCTCGGGGGGGACAGGGGTATACTACGAGCAGTACTTC

clone_size: -
j_call: TRBJ2-1
v_call: TRBV14
d_call: -
cdr3_aa: CASSQDIRISSYNEQFF
cdr3_nt: TGTGCCAGCAGCCAAGATATACGGATAAGCTCCTACAATGAGCAGTTCTTC